What follows are 13 T cell receptor beta chains derived from one specimen sequenced in a study of vaccination and CD4 T cells after COVID-19. Antigens for these TCRs are unknown. The sample's treatment: approximately nine-day PBMC culture with coronavirus spike peptide pools or control peptides (ViraFEST assay). Cultured CD4+ T-cell DNA underwent Oncomine TCR Beta short-read sequencing. TCRdb fed the PCR reads into MiXCR, producing one record per CDR3 protein. Of about 19,000 distinct CDR3 sequences in the sample, 60% to 70% are singletons; the top ten hold roughly 8%. Input material: CD4+ T cells from blood, cultured in vitro. The receptors here all came from a human donor who had recovered from COVID-19.

The chain carries TRBV20-1 and TRBJ2-7; D unresolved. V was pared by 5 bases and J by 3 bases, with 11 bases between. Germline CDR1 and CDR2: DFQATT and SNEGSKA (reference sequence). This CDR3 is built from 12 residues. The CDR3 coding sequence is TGCAGTGCTGCTCGAGACCGCTACGAGCAGTACTTC. Its protein product is CSAARDRYEQYF.

V is TRBV28 and J is TRBJ2-7; D unresolved. The germline CDR1 and CDR2 sequences are MDHEN and SYDVKM. The CDR3 length is 14 residues. V lost 4 bases and J 2 bases, leaving 12 bases between the germline ends. CDR3 DNA: TGTGCCAGCAGTTCAGGCTCCGTGCCCTACGAGCAGTACTTC. This codes for CASSSGSVPYEQYF.

V usage is TRBV20-1 and J usage is TRBJ2-1; perhaps TRBD2 as D (6 bases). This CDR3 contains 12 residues. CDR1 and CDR2 (germline): DFQATT, SNEGSKA (reference sequence). Trimming removed 6 bases from V and 7 bases from J, with 13 bases in between. The CDR3 sequence: CSAGGYPNEQFF. CDR3 in DNA: TGCAGTGCAGGAGGGTACCCTAATGAGCAGTTCTTC.

This chain connects TRBV27 to TRBJ1-6; possible D gene TRBD1, 6 bases. V lost 5 bases, J lost 7 bases, and 15 bases lay in between. Germline V gives CDR1 MNHEY, CDR2 SMNVEV (reference sequence). This CDR3 comprises 15 residues. The CDR3 loop is CASSLEGGRNSPLHF. The CDR3 DNA is TGTGCCAGCAGTCTGGAGGGGGGTAGAAATTCACCCCTCCACTTT.

The rearrangement joins TRBV20-1 to TRBJ2-1; TRBD2 matches 8 bases. The V gene's germline CDR1 is DFQATT and CDR2 SNEGSKA (reference sequence). The CDR3 covers 17 residues. J was trimmed by 8 bases and V by 1 base; bases with no gene match: 16. CDR3 amino acids: CSARVLESGRGSDEQFF. Here the CDR3 DNA reads TGCAGTGCTAGAGTCCTTGAGAGCGGGAGAGGAAGCGATGAGCAGTTCTTC.

This clonotype has a handful of counts. This chain joins TRBV4-2 and TRBJ1-5; D unresolved. CDR3 size: 14 residues. Germline V CDR1 and CDR2: LGHNA, YNFKEQ. Trimming stripped 5 bases from V and 1 base from J, with 9 bases between. CDR3 region: CASSDATSNQPQHF. CDR3 DNA: TGTGCCAGCAGCGACGCGACGAGCAATCAGCCCCAGCATTTT.

The V call is TRBV7-9, the J call TRBJ2-2; D might be TRBD2 (6 bases). The germline V gene encodes CDR1 SEHNR and CDR2 FQNEAQ (reference sequence). V was shortened by 7 bases and J by 4 bases, with 22 bases between the two germline ends. The CDR3 totals 17 residues. This CDR3 is CASTRERTMGGTGELFF. Written as DNA, the CDR3 is TGTGCCAGCACCCGGGAGAGAACGATGGGGGGCACCGGGGAGCTGTTTTTT.

V and J are TRBV12-3 or TRBV12-4 and TRBJ2-7, with D possibly being TRBD2 (6 bases). The V and J ends lost 3 bases and 3 bases respectively, with 15 bases between them. CDR3 size: 15 residues. CDR3 bases: TGTGCCAGCAGTTTTTGGGACTGGAGTAACTACGAGCAGTACTTC. Amino acid sequence: CASSFWDWSNYEQYF.

This chain uses TRBV7-2 with TRBJ1-5, with 7 bases lining up with TRBD1. Germline loops: CDR1 SGHTA, CDR2 FQGNSA. The V and J ends lost 4 bases and 4 bases, in that order; junction bases with no gene match: 10. The CDR3 runs 16 residues. The CDR3 DNA sequence: TGTGCCAGCAGCTCGGGGGGACACAGGGGTAATCAGCCCCAGCATTTT. Its protein product is CASSSGGHRGNQPQHF.

This chain uses TRBV18 with TRBJ1-1; D remains unclear. Deletions cut 5 bases from V and 10 bases from J, with 14 bases between. The CDR3 runs 12 residues. CDR1 and CDR2 from the germline V gene are KGHSH and LQKENI. The CDR3 sequence is CASSDGGRGAFF. The CDR3 nucleotides are TGTGCCAGCTCAGATGGAGGTCGGGGAGCTTTCTTT.

The chain employs TRBV2 and TRBJ2-3; 9 nucleotides agree with TRBD2. This CDR3 region has 18 residues. The germline V gene has CDR1 SNHLY and CDR2 FYNNEI. V lost 1 base to trimming and J lost 0 bases; unmatched junction nucleotides: 8. CDR3 in DNA: TGTGCCAGCAGTGAAGGGACGGGACTAGCCTTTAGCACAGATACGCAGTATTTT. Translated, it gives CASSEGTGLAFSTDTQYF.

The chain carries TRBV20-1 and TRBJ1-6; D is possibly TRBD1 (5 bases). Germline CDR1 DFQATT, CDR2 SNEGSKA (reference sequence). The CDR3 length is 13 residues. V gave up 4 bases and J gave up 8 bases, with 12 bases separating them. The DNA of the CDR3 is TGCAGTGCTAAGCGCAGGGATGATTCACCCCTCCACTTT. Its translation: CSAKRRDDSPLHF.

V usage is TRBV23-1 and J usage is TRBJ2-7; D is unresolved. TRBV23-1 is designated an ORF whose function remains uncertain. V was cut by 7 bases and J by 2 bases, with 3 bases left in between. This CDR3 is 10 amino acids long. For the CDR3, the DNA is TGCGCCAGCAAGACCTACGAGCAGTACTTC. It codes for CASKTYEQYF.